The 2 T cell receptor beta chains below were found in one sample sequenced in a study of cytomegalovirus exposure and HLA in healthy donors. Profiled with immunoSEQ multiplex PCR; TCRdb holds only in-frame clones, not every one. The table shows more than 95,000 clones, with about nine tenths occurring only once. Sequenced input: PBMCs. All receptors derive from a woman between 18 and 29 years old in good health and CMV-seronegative.

This rearrangement joins TRBV7-6 to TRBJ1-1, with 9 bases that match TRBD1. CDR1 and CDR2 from the germline V gene are SGHVS and FNYEAQ. The ends lost 7 bases at V and 5 bases at J; junction bases unmatched: 5. The CDR3 is made up of 13 amino acids. CDR3 DNA: TGTGCCAGCATCGGACAGGGGATAACTGAAGCTTTCTTT. Translating it yields CASIGQGITEAFF.

The J gene is TRBJ2-2, the V gene TRBV29-1; possibly TRBD1 for D (5 bases). V lost 3 bases to trimming and J lost 2 bases, with 7 bases between them. The CDR3 totals 13 residues. Germline-derived CDR1 and CDR2 are SQVTM and ANQGSEA. The CDR3 reads CSVDRANTGELFF. For the CDR3, the DNA is TGCAGCGTTGACAGGGCTAACACCGGGGAGCTGTTTTTT.